This T cell receptor (beta chain) was observed in a study of technical replicates of blood from a few donors. Profiled with immunoSEQ multiplex PCR; TCRdb holds only in-frame clones, not every one. The sample has tens of thousands of clones, just under 95% seen once; the top ten hold less than 0.35%. CDR1 is SQVTM and CDR2 is ANQGSEA in the germline V gene. V was pared by 6 bases and J by 0 bases, with 10 bases between. The CDR3 sequence is 13 residues long. This receptor was taken from a human donor in good health. Material: T cells isolated from PBMCs. The chain is built from TRBV29-1 and TRBJ2-3; D is undetermined. The CDR3 is CSVNVASTDTQYF. In DNA, the CDR3 is TGCAGCGTGAACGTAGCTAGCACAGATACGCAGTATTTT.